This T cell receptor (beta chain) was sequenced in a study of prognosis after radiotherapy for stage I lung cancer. Study-level background: Early 2018 to early 2019 saw enrollment of stage I non-small cell lung cancer patients. In some eleven patients the tumors were adenocarcinoma, and in about seven they were squamous cell carcinoma. Patients received stereotactic body radiotherapy alone, with no concurrent therapy. After radiotherapy, distant metastases appeared in a few patients at a median of 7 months, and around 16 patients showed no significant progression.

Genomic DNA was subjected to two-round multiplex PCR for amplification of TCR beta CDR3. The use of primers specific to each TRBV and TRBJ gene characterized first-round PCR. A single record per CDR3 protein comes from TCRdb applying MiXCR to the multiplex PCR reads. Seen here are about 59,000 distinct CDR3 sequences, approximately 26% observed once, and the top ten hold around 6.9%. Regarding this clonotype: A far larger clone lies a single base away; this is likely a read error.

Material: PBMCs, obtained before or after stereotactic body radiation therapy (not recorded which). This clonotype was obtained from a donor over 45 with non-small cell lung cancer.

Written as DNA, the CDR3 is TGTGCCAGCAACAGACCGGTTCAGCCCCAGTATTTT. Amino acid sequence: CASNRPVQPQYF. The chain joins TRBV6-4 to TRBJ1-5; D unclear. The last part of the DNA fits TRBJ2-3 better; the J call may be wrong. Looked up from germline, CDR1 is MRHNA and CDR2 is SNTAGT. CDR3 length: 12 residues.